The rows below give T cell receptor beta chains drawn from one sample of a study of Ad26.COV2.S vaccination and SARS-CoV-2 variants. TCRdb keeps only in-frame clones here, not all; method: immunoSEQ multiplex PCR. The sample yields 350,000 to 400,000 clones, approximately 89% seen once. The material sequenced was peripheral blood, taken in a trial of Ad26.COV2.S vaccine versus placebo. Every receptor here comes from a person aged 18-60 years who received the Ad26.COV2.S COVID-19 vaccine or a placebo. Both conserved end residues are part of each CDR3. The order of the fields is clone size, V gene, J gene, D gene, CDR3 DNA, CDR3 protein. D genes are given only for firm matches. Expanded clones are given a class, and other clones once, few, many or no size at all.

clone_size: -; v_call: TRBV28; j_call: TRBJ1-1; d_call: -; cdr3_nt: TGTGCCAGCAGTGACCCCGGGACCTGGAACACTGAAGCTTTCTTT; cdr3_aa: CASSDPGTWNTEAFF
clone_size: -; v_call: TRBV9; j_call: TRBJ2-3; d_call: -; cdr3_nt: TGTGCCAGCAGCCGCCTCCGGGACGATACGCAGTATTTT; cdr3_aa: CASSRLRDDTQYF
clone_size: -; v_call: TRBV30; j_call: TRBJ2-1; d_call: TRBD2; cdr3_nt: TGTGCCTGGGTCCTAGCGGGAGCCGTTGAGCAGTTCTTC; cdr3_aa: CAWVLAGAVEQFF
clone_size: -; v_call: TRBV27; j_call: TRBJ1-5; d_call: -; cdr3_nt: TGTGCCAGCAGGCCCCGAGCCGTCTATAGCAATCAGCCCCAGCATTTT; cdr3_aa: CASRPRAVYSNQPQHF
clone_size: once; v_call: TRBV7-2; j_call: TRBJ2-1; d_call: -; cdr3_nt: TGTGCCAGCAGCTTAGACGGCGCCTACAATGAGCAGTTCTTC; cdr3_aa: CASSLDGAYNEQFF
clone_size: -; v_call: TRBV6-5; j_call: TRBJ1-1; d_call: -; cdr3_nt: TGTGCCAGCAGTACCCCCCGCAGGATGGAAGCTTTCTTT; cdr3_aa: CASSTPRRMEAFF
clone_size: once; v_call: TRBV7-3; j_call: TRBJ2-1; d_call: -; cdr3_nt: TGTGCCAGCAGCTTAACGGCCGGGAACCTCAATGAGCAGTTCTTC; cdr3_aa: CASSLTAGNLNEQFF
clone_size: -; v_call: TRBV6-5; j_call: TRBJ2-3; d_call: TRBD2; cdr3_nt: TGTGCCAGCAGCACAGCGGGAGGAAGCACAGATACGCAGTATTTT; cdr3_aa: CASSTAGGSTDTQYF
clone_size: -; v_call: TRBV3-1/TRBV3-2; j_call: TRBJ2-5; d_call: -; cdr3_nt: TGTGCCAGCAGCCAAGGGGCTTTCGAAGAGACCCAGTACTTC; cdr3_aa: CASSQGAFEETQYF
clone_size: -; v_call: TRBV18; j_call: TRBJ1-6; d_call: TRBD1; cdr3_nt: TGTGCCAGCTCACCCCGACAGGGGGGTCAATCACCCCTCCACTTT; cdr3_aa: CASSPRQGGQSPLHF
clone_size: once; v_call: TRBV30; j_call: TRBJ2-6; d_call: -; cdr3_nt: TGTGCCTGGGCCTTGGGGGTATCCGGGGCCAACGTCCTGACTTTC; cdr3_aa: CAWALGVSGANVLTF
clone_size: -; v_call: TRBV20-1; j_call: TRBJ1-5; d_call: -; cdr3_nt: TGCAGTGCTACTGAGAGTGGGGGGCGGAATCAGCCCCAGCATTTT; cdr3_aa: CSATESGGRNQPQHF
clone_size: -; v_call: TRBV7-2; j_call: TRBJ2-3; d_call: TRBD1; cdr3_nt: TGTGCCAGCAGCTTAGACAGGGGTGGGGATACGCAGTATTTT; cdr3_aa: CASSLDRGGDTQYF
clone_size: -; v_call: TRBV7-2; j_call: TRBJ2-3; d_call: TRBD2; cdr3_nt: TGTGCCAGCAGCCTATGGACTAGCGGGAGGGCCGGGGTAGATACGCAGTATTTT; cdr3_aa: CASSLWTSGRAGVDTQYF
clone_size: -; v_call: TRBV2; j_call: TRBJ2-1; d_call: TRBD2; cdr3_nt: TGTGCCAGCCGTAGCGGGAGTTTGAATGAGCAGTTCTTC; cdr3_aa: CASRSGSLNEQFF
clone_size: -; v_call: TRBV4-1; j_call: TRBJ1-4; d_call: TRBD1; cdr3_nt: TGCGCCAGCAGCCCGGACAGGGTGGTCGAAAAACTGTTTTTT; cdr3_aa: CASSPDRVVEKLFF
clone_size: -; v_call: TRBV9; j_call: TRBJ1-3; d_call: -; cdr3_nt: TGTGCCAGCAGCGTAACGGTCTCTGGAAACACCATATATTTT; cdr3_aa: CASSVTVSGNTIYF
clone_size: -; v_call: TRBV28; j_call: TRBJ2-2; d_call: TRBD2; cdr3_nt: TGTGCCAGCAGTTCCCCTCGACTAGCTCTGAACACCGGGGAGCTGTTTTTT; cdr3_aa: CASSSPRLALNTGELFF
clone_size: -; v_call: TRBV7-9; j_call: TRBJ2-1; d_call: TRBD1; cdr3_nt: TGTGCCAGCAGCTTAAGGCCGGACAGGGGTTTGGTCTTC; cdr3_aa: CASSLRPDRGLVF
clone_size: -; v_call: TRBV19; j_call: TRBJ1-1; d_call: -; cdr3_nt: TGTGCCAGTAGCCCCCAACGTTTGAGAAACACTGAAGCTTTCTTT; cdr3_aa: CASSPQRLRNTEAFF
clone_size: -; v_call: TRBV28; j_call: TRBJ1-5; d_call: -; cdr3_nt: TGTGCCAGCAGGAACACAGCGGGCAGGTCCCAGCATTTT; cdr3_aa: CASRNTAGRSQHF
clone_size: -; v_call: TRBV3-1/TRBV3-2; j_call: TRBJ2-1; d_call: -; cdr3_nt: TGTGCCAGCAGCCAAGGTGGGACCGAAACCTACAATGAGCAGTTCTTC; cdr3_aa: CASSQGGTETYNEQFF
clone_size: -; v_call: TRBV5-1; j_call: TRBJ2-7; d_call: -; cdr3_nt: TGCGCCAGCAGCTTGGTCAGCACGGGTGGCGAGCAGTACTTC; cdr3_aa: CASSLVSTGGEQYF
clone_size: -; v_call: TRBV19; j_call: TRBJ1-2; d_call: -; cdr3_nt: TGTGCCAGTACGCAGAAGGGGCAGGGTGGCTACACCTTC; cdr3_aa: CASTQKGQGGYTF
clone_size: -; v_call: TRBV4-1; j_call: TRBJ2-1; d_call: -; cdr3_nt: TGCGCCAGCAGCCAAGAGGAGGGAGAGGGGGGCAATGAGCAGTTCTTC; cdr3_aa: CASSQEEGEGGNEQFF
clone_size: -; v_call: TRBV5-5; j_call: TRBJ1-1; d_call: TRBD1; cdr3_nt: TGTGCCAGCAGCTCCCCGACAGGGGGCCAAGCTTTCTTT; cdr3_aa: CASSSPTGGQAFF
clone_size: once; v_call: TRBV5-1; j_call: TRBJ2-6; d_call: -; cdr3_nt: TGCGCCAGCAGCCCCGGGGTAGCTACCTTCTCTGGGGCCAACGTCCTGACTTTC; cdr3_aa: CASSPGVATFSGANVLTF
clone_size: -; v_call: TRBV7-9; j_call: TRBJ1-1; d_call: -; cdr3_nt: TGTGCCAGCAGCTCCACCTCTGCGGCTTTCTTT; cdr3_aa: CASSSTSAAFF
clone_size: -; v_call: TRBV9; j_call: TRBJ2-5; d_call: -; cdr3_nt: TGTGCCAGCAGCCCCAGACTAGAAGAGGGGACCCAGTACTTC; cdr3_aa: CASSPRLEEGTQYF
clone_size: -; v_call: TRBV27; j_call: TRBJ2-7; d_call: TRBD1; cdr3_nt: TGTGCCAGCAGTATCCGACAGGGGTGGTACGAGCAGTACTTC; cdr3_aa: CASSIRQGWYEQYF
clone_size: -; v_call: TRBV15; j_call: TRBJ1-3; d_call: -; cdr3_nt: TGTGCCACCAGCAGAGATCCGACAACCTCTGGAAACACCATATATTTT; cdr3_aa: CATSRDPTTSGNTIYF
clone_size: -; v_call: TRBV7-3; j_call: TRBJ2-2; d_call: -; cdr3_nt: TGTGCCAGCAGCCCAGGGGCGGGAGCGGGCACCGGGGAGCTGTTTTTT; cdr3_aa: CASSPGAGAGTGELFF
clone_size: -; v_call: TRBV28; j_call: TRBJ1-4; d_call: -; cdr3_nt: TGTGCCAGCAGGGACCCGGGGGCTCAAGCGGAAAAACTGTTTTTT; cdr3_aa: CASRDPGAQAEKLFF
clone_size: -; v_call: TRBV11-3; j_call: TRBJ2-3; d_call: -; cdr3_nt: TGTGCCAGCAGCTCCCGGAACCAACCTAGCACAGATACGCAGTATTTT; cdr3_aa: CASSSRNQPSTDTQYF
clone_size: once; v_call: TRBV24-1; j_call: TRBJ1-2; d_call: -; cdr3_nt: TGTGCCACCAGTGACCACAACTATGGCTACACCTTC; cdr3_aa: CATSDHNYGYTF
clone_size: -; v_call: TRBV7-3; j_call: TRBJ2-3; d_call: -; cdr3_nt: TGTGCCAGCAGCCCAGGCGGGACGGGGGTTGGGAATACGCAGTATTTT; cdr3_aa: CASSPGGTGVGNTQYF
clone_size: -; v_call: TRBV5-5; j_call: TRBJ1-2; d_call: -; cdr3_nt: TGTGCCAGCAGCTTGGCAGATGGCTACACCTTC; cdr3_aa: CASSLADGYTF
clone_size: -; v_call: TRBV27; j_call: TRBJ2-5; d_call: TRBD2; cdr3_nt: TGTGCCAGCACTAAACTAGCGGGAGAGACCCAGTACTTC; cdr3_aa: CASTKLAGETQYF
clone_size: -; v_call: TRBV15; j_call: TRBJ2-5; d_call: TRBD2; cdr3_nt: TGTGCCACCAGCCGAAGGGTGGGGACTAGCGGGAGGACCGGGGAGACCCAGTACTTC; cdr3_aa: CATSRRVGTSGRTGETQYF
clone_size: -; v_call: TRBV11-2; j_call: TRBJ2-7; d_call: -; cdr3_nt: TGTGCCAGCAGCCTCCTTGGACTTAACCTCTACGAGCAGTACTTC; cdr3_aa: CASSLLGLNLYEQYF
clone_size: -; v_call: TRBV19; j_call: TRBJ1-5; d_call: -; cdr3_nt: TGTGCCAGTAGTTTAGTTGGGGCAGCACATCAGCCCCAGCATTTT; cdr3_aa: CASSLVGAAHQPQHF
clone_size: -; v_call: TRBV6-5; j_call: TRBJ2-5; d_call: TRBD1; cdr3_nt: TGTGCCAGCAGCCAGGGACAGGGTTTCCAAGAGACCCAGTACTTC; cdr3_aa: CASSQGQGFQETQYF
clone_size: -; v_call: TRBV4-1; j_call: TRBJ2-7; d_call: TRBD2; cdr3_nt: TGCGCCAGCAGCCGAGTGACTAGCGGGACCTCCTACGAGCAGTACTTC; cdr3_aa: CASSRVTSGTSYEQYF
clone_size: -; v_call: TRBV7-6; j_call: TRBJ2-7; d_call: TRBD2; cdr3_nt: TGTGCCAGCAGCTTAGCGGCGGGAGGGCCGTACGAGCAGTACTTC; cdr3_aa: CASSLAAGGPYEQYF
clone_size: once; v_call: TRBV5-1; j_call: TRBJ1-1; d_call: -; cdr3_nt: TGCGCCAGCAGTCAAGGCCGGGGAAACGGTGAAGCTTTCTTT; cdr3_aa: CASSQGRGNGEAFF
clone_size: -; v_call: TRBV15; j_call: TRBJ2-7; d_call: -; cdr3_nt: TGTGCCACCAGCACCCGGACAGTTAGCTCCTACGAGCAGTACTTC; cdr3_aa: CATSTRTVSSYEQYF
clone_size: few; v_call: TRBV2; j_call: TRBJ1-6; d_call: TRBD1; cdr3_nt: TGTGCCAGCAGTGAAGGACAGGGAAGGTCACCCCTCCACTTT; cdr3_aa: CASSEGQGRSPLHF
clone_size: -; v_call: TRBV7-9; j_call: TRBJ2-2; d_call: -; cdr3_nt: TGTGCCAGCAGCTTATATGGAGCCCGCACCGGGGAGCTGTTTTTT; cdr3_aa: CASSLYGARTGELFF
clone_size: -; v_call: TRBV9; j_call: TRBJ1-2; d_call: -; cdr3_nt: TGTGCCAGCAGCCCCCAGATGCAGAATAACTATGGCTACACCTTC; cdr3_aa: CASSPQMQNNYGYTF
clone_size: -; v_call: TRBV4-2; j_call: TRBJ1-2; d_call: -; cdr3_nt: TGTGCCAGCAGCCAGAGAGACAGCACCTATGGCTACACCTTC; cdr3_aa: CASSQRDSTYGYTF
clone_size: -; v_call: TRBV28; j_call: TRBJ1-2; d_call: -; cdr3_nt: TGTGCCAGCAGTTTATCCGCAAGCCCCTATGGCTACACCTTC; cdr3_aa: CASSLSASPYGYTF
clone_size: -; v_call: TRBV29-1; j_call: TRBJ2-1; d_call: -; cdr3_nt: TGCAGCGTTCCAGGGCTGGGCTCCTACAATGAGCAGTTCTTC; cdr3_aa: CSVPGLGSYNEQFF
clone_size: -; v_call: TRBV12-3/TRBV12-4; j_call: TRBJ1-2; d_call: -; cdr3_nt: TGTGCCAGCAGTTTAGATAGATATGGCTACACCTTC; cdr3_aa: CASSLDRYGYTF